One sample yielded the 17 T cell receptor beta chains listed below, sequenced in a study of T cell repertoires in ileal Crohn's disease. The method was immunoSEQ multiplex PCR; TCRdb's version includes in-frame clones alone and lacks a portion of them. Among about 7,200 clones, under 80% were seen once, and the ten largest hold 25% to 35%. Stated time point: proximal margin of the surgical specimen (macroscopically non-inflamed). Sequenced input: ileal tissue. The receptors here all came from an adult with Crohn's disease.

The table lists this clone with a count of one. The J gene is TRBJ1-6, the V gene TRBV2, with a weak D call TRBD1 (5 bases). This CDR3 has 14 residues. Trimming stripped 8 bases from V and 4 bases from J, with 12 bases between. Per germline, CDR1 SNHLY and CDR2 FYNNEI. This CDR3 reads CASAPGGYNSPLHF. CDR3 bases: TGTGCCAGCGCTCCGGGGGGGTATAATTCACCCCTCCACTTT.

V and J are TRBV2 and TRBJ1-4; 7 nucleotides agree with TRBD1. V shed 4 bases, J shed 6 bases, and the junction held 8 bases outside the gene matches. CDR1 is SNHLY, CDR2 FYNNEI, per germline. The CDR3 runs 15 residues. The CDR3 DNA follows: TGTGCCAGCAGTGCGAGACAGGGACGACATGAAAAACTGTTTTTT. This sequence encodes CASSARQGRHEKLFF.

CDR3 amino acids: CASSADIRRYEQYF. CDR3 DNA: TGTGCCAGCAGCGCCGATATCCGTCGTTACGAGCAGTACTTC. The chain couples TRBV7-8 to TRBJ2-7; no clear D. The CDR3 covers 14 residues. Germline assignment: CDR1 SGHVS and CDR2 FQNEAQ. V was trimmed by 5 bases and J by 4 bases, leaving 15 bases between them.

This chain joins TRBV12-5 and TRBJ2-3; no definite D call. There are 14 residues in the CDR3. V lost 5 bases, J lost 2 bases, and 11 bases lay in between. The germline V gene encodes CDR1 LGHNT and CDR2 FRNRAP. CDR3 loop: CASGPARPTDTQYF. The CDR3 bases are TGTGCTAGTGGTCCCGCCCGGCCCACAGATACGCAGTATTTT.

The V and J genes are TRBV11-2 and TRBJ1-2; TRBD1 matches 7 bases. This CDR3 has 15 residues. Germline CDR1 and CDR2: SGHAT and FQNNGV. V lost 4 bases, J lost 0 bases, and 5 bases stayed unmatched. In DNA form, the CDR3 reads TGTGCCAGCAGCTCGGGACAGACAGCTAACTATGGCTACACCTTC. This sequence encodes CASSSGQTANYGYTF. The complete variable domain, with remaining parts taken from reference TRBV11-2 and TRBJ1-2, reads EAGVAQSPRYKIIEKRQSVAFWCNPISGHATLYWYQQILGQGPKLLIQFQNNGVVDDSQLPKDRFSAERLKGVDSTLKIQPAKLEDSAVYLCASSSGQTANYGYTFGSGTRLTVV.

V is TRBV5-5 and J is TRBJ2-5; 7 positions match TRBD1. From germline, CDR1 is SGHKS and CDR2 YYEKEE (reference sequence). V gave up 4 bases and J gave up 4 bases; unmatched junction bases: 4. The CDR3 has 13 amino acids. CDR3 sequence (DNA): TGTGCCAGCAGCACAGGGGACGGAGAGACCCAGTACTTC. It translates to CASSTGDGETQYF.

This clone is large in the sample. The rearrangement uses TRBV2 and TRBJ2-5; D may be TRBD1 (5 bases). This CDR3 is 12 amino acids long. CDR1 is SNHLY, CDR2 FYNNEI, per germline. V dropped 9 bases and J dropped 4 bases, with 12 bases sitting between them. The CDR3 sequence is CASTGERETQYF. Here the CDR3 DNA reads TGTGCCAGTACAGGCGAAAGAGAGACCCAGTACTTC. Complete variable domain (other parts from reference TRBV2 and TRBJ2-5): EPEVTQTPSHQVTQMGQEVILRCVPISNHLYFYWYRQILGQKVEFLVSFYNNEISEKSEIFDDQFSVERPDGSNFTLKIRSTKLEDSAMYFCASTGERETQYFGPGTRLLVL.

This clone has just one count. CDR3 amino acids: CASWAHGNTGELFF. CDR3 bases: TGTGCCAGCTGGGCACACGGGAACACCGGGGAGCTGTTTTTT. V gene TRBV6-5 combines with J gene TRBJ2-2; unclear D gene. V lost 8 bases and J lost 1, with 11 bases in between. CDR1 is MNHEY and CDR2 is SVGAGI in the germline V gene. The CDR3 is 14 amino acids.

The chain is built from TRBV6-5 and TRBJ1-1; weak D call: TRBD1 (6 bases). Germline V gene lookup returns CDR1 MNHEY and CDR2 SVGAGI. The CDR3 covers 15 residues. Between the trimmed V and J ends, which lost 5 bases and 3 bases, there was a span of 16 bases. The chain's CDR3 is CASSAAQGSHTEAFF. The CDR3 nucleotides read TGTGCCAGCAGTGCGGCACAGGGAAGTCACACTGAAGCTTTCTTT.

J is TRBJ2-7 and V is TRBV5-4; D is possibly TRBD1 (6 bases). There are 13 residues in the CDR3. Trimming removed 10 bases from V and 7 bases from J, with 21 bases in between. The germline V gene encodes CDR1 SGHNT and CDR2 YYREEE (reference sequence). CDR3 protein: CACLNQGMREQYF. The CDR3 DNA is TGTGCCTGCCTTAACCAGGGGATGAGGGAGCAGTACTTC. Filled out from reference TRBV5-4 and TRBJ2-7, the complete variable domain reads ETGVTQSPTHLIKTRGQQVTLRCSSQSGHNTVSWYQQALGQGPQFIFQYYREEENGRGNFPPRFSGLQFPNYSSELNVNALELDDSALYLCACLNQGMREQYFGPGTRLTVT.

This chain uses TRBV11-2 with TRBJ1-4, with D maybe TRBD1 (5 bases). The CDR3 covers 15 residues. In germline, CDR1 is SGHAT, CDR2 FQNNGV. Trimming removed 5 bases from V and 3 bases from J, with 13 bases in between. For the CDR3, the DNA is TGTGCCAGCAGCCGAAGCCGGGGGGCTAATGAAAAACTGTTTTTT. Its translation is CASSRSRGANEKLFF.

This chain connects TRBV9 to TRBJ1-6; tentative D call: TRBD1 (6 bases). The CDR3 contains 15 residues. Germline V gene lookup returns CDR1 SGDLS and CDR2 YYNGEE. V was trimmed by 3 bases and J by 8 bases, leaving 15 bases between them. The CDR3 is CASSAGGLLYSPLHF. The CDR3, as DNA: TGTGCCAGCAGCGCCGGGGGGCTATTGTATTCACCCCTCCACTTT.

The genes are TRBV18 and TRBJ2-5; D unresolved. The CDR3 is 14 residues long. Looked up from germline, CDR1 is KGHSH and CDR2 is LQKENI. Trimming removed 3 bases from V and 1 base from J, with 9 bases in between. The DNA of the CDR3 is TGTGCCAGCTCACCCCTCCGGGCCCAAGAGACCCAGTACTTC. This codes for CASSPLRAQETQYF.

This clone has a handful of counts. The chain recombines TRBV19 with TRBJ1-2; TRBD1 might be the D (5 bases). CDR1 and CDR2 (germline): LNHDA, SQIVND (reference sequence). Trimming removed 6 bases at V and 3 bases at J, with 11 bases between. This CDR3 has 13 residues. CDR3 protein: CASSPGLYYGYTF. CDR3 DNA sequence: TGTGCCAGTAGCCCGGGACTATACTATGGCTACACCTTC.

This rearrangement joins TRBV7-3 to TRBJ2-6, with D unresolved. The CDR3 is 16 residues long. Germline values: CDR1 SGHTA, CDR2 FQGTGA. V was cut by 1 base and J by 0 bases, with 7 bases left in between. This CDR3 is CASSLMGGSGANVLTF. CDR3 coding DNA: TGTGCCAGCAGCTTAATGGGTGGCTCTGGGGCCAACGTCCTGACTTTC.

The V call is TRBV2, the J call TRBJ1-5, with a possible D match to TRBD1 (6 bases). Germline-derived CDR1 and CDR2 are SNHLY and FYNNEI. The length of the CDR3 is 13 residues. Trimming took 4 bases from V and 8 from J, leaving 12 bases between them. The CDR3 loop is CASSVGGLKPQHF. In DNA, the CDR3 is TGTGCCAGCAGTGTCGGGGGCTTGAAGCCCCAGCATTTT.

This clone has just a few counts. In nucleotides, the CDR3 is TGTGCCAGCAGTGACTCGACTAGCGGGAGCACAGATACGCAGTATTTT. It codes for CASSDSTSGSTDTQYF. The chain couples TRBV6-4 to TRBJ2-3, with TRBD2 identical over 10 bases. This CDR3 contains 16 residues. With V trimmed by 0 bases and J by 0 bases, 0 bases remained unmatched. The germline CDR1 and CDR2 sequences are MRHNA and SNTAGT.